One and the same sample provided the 24 T cell receptor beta chains below, sequenced in a study of blood T cell repertoires in COVID-19. Assay used: immunoSEQ multiplex PCR; TCRdb lists only in-frame clones, some missing. The repertoire holds roughly 190,000 clones, with more than 60% as singletons. The sequenced sample was peripheral blood. These receptors were collected from a woman aged 45 to 65 with acute or convalescent COVID-19.

The rearrangement uses TRBV25-1 and TRBJ2-7; 7 bases line up with TRBD1. V trimming: 4 bases; J trimming: 4 bases; junction bases outside the gene matches: 13. CDR1 MGHDK and CDR2 SYGVNS come from the germline V gene. The CDR3 consists of 16 residues. The CDR3 sequence: CASSGGFGTEGYEQYF. The CDR3 region has the DNA TGTGCCAGCAGTGGGGGATTCGGGACAGAGGGGTACGAGCAGTACTTC.

This clone was seen once. V gene TRBV6-5 combines with J gene TRBJ2-1, with 8 bases that match TRBD2. There are 16 residues in the CDR3. Germline V gives CDR1 MNHEY, CDR2 SVGAGI. Germline trimming cut 2 bases from V and 4 bases from J; bases unmatched to any gene: 7. This CDR3 is CASSYLGTRGYNEQFF. The CDR3 DNA reads as TGTGCCAGCAGTTACCTCGGGACTAGGGGTTACAATGAGCAGTTCTTC.

The rearrangement links TRBV5-1 to TRBJ1-1; D is uncertain. Deletions cut 3 bases from V and 3 bases from J, with 9 bases between. The CDR3 sequence is 13 residues long. Looked up from germline, CDR1 is SGHRS and CDR2 is YFSETQ. CDR3 amino acids: CASSWSTDTEAFF. The CDR3 bases are TGCGCCAGCAGCTGGTCAACGGACACTGAAGCTTTCTTT.

The chain recombines TRBV9 with TRBJ1-6; weak D call: TRBD1 (5 bases). This CDR3 spans 14 amino acids. Germline-derived CDR1 and CDR2 are SGDLS and YYNGEE. V was clipped by 2 bases and J by 4 bases, with 7 bases between them. This CDR3 reads CASSVDTYNSPLHF. The DNA of the CDR3 is TGTGCCAGCAGCGTGGACACTTATAATTCACCCCTCCACTTT.

The rearrangement joins TRBV6-5 to TRBJ2-3, with TRBD2 as a possible D gene (6 bases). The CDR3 has 16 amino acids. Germline CDR1 MNHEY, CDR2 SVGAGI. V was trimmed by 0 bases and J by 5 bases, leaving 15 bases between them. The CDR3 DNA follows: TGTGCCAGCAGTTACTCGGGCTCGGGAGTGAGAGATACGCAGTATTTT. This translates into CASSYSGSGVRDTQYF.

This clone turned up a few times. The chain recombines TRBV3-1 (or the pseudogene TRBV3-2) with TRBJ1-5, with D possibly TRBD1 on 6 matching bases. V lost 1 base to trimming and J lost 3 bases, with 10 bases between them. Germline V gene data show CDR1 as LGHDT and CDR2 as YNNKEL (reference sequence). The CDR3 runs 15 residues. The CDR3: CASSQGAGVNQPQHF. The CDR3 nucleotides are TGTGCCAGCAGCCAAGGGGCAGGGGTCAATCAGCCCCAGCATTTT.

In DNA form, the CDR3 reads TGCGCCAGCAGCTACGGGACGGGGGATGTGGCCTACGAGCAGTACTTC. It yields the protein CASSYGTGDVAYEQYF. The genes are TRBV5-1 and TRBJ2-7, with D perhaps TRBD2 (6 bases). The CDR3 spans 16 residues. Germline assignment: CDR1 SGHRS and CDR2 YFSETQ. V was trimmed by 3 bases and J by 2 bases, leaving 18 bases between them.

The chain links TRBV6-2 or TRBV6-3 to TRBJ2-3; 7 bases are a match to TRBD2. CDR3 length equals 17 residues. Trimming at V came to 5 bases and at J to 8 bases, leaving 19 bases not matched to a gene. CDR1 is MNHEY and CDR2 is SVGEGT in the germline V gene. This CDR3 is CASSPYLAEGGESTQYF. The CDR3 nucleotides are TGTGCCAGCAGTCCCTACCTAGCGGAGGGAGGGGAGTCTACGCAGTATTTT.

V and J are TRBV5-6 and TRBJ2-5, with 9 bases matching TRBD2. The CDR3 consists of 16 residues. CDR1 and CDR2 (germline): SGHDT, YYEEEE. J was trimmed by 4 bases and V by 1 base; bases with no gene match: 8. CDR3 sequence reads: CASSLYPTSGIETQYF. The DNA for the CDR3 is TGTGCCAGCAGCTTGTATCCGACTAGCGGAATAGAGACCCAGTACTTC.

The chain carries TRBV19 and TRBJ1-5; D remains ambiguous. V was cut by 3 bases and J by 2 bases, with 11 bases left in between. This CDR3 is built from 15 residues. Per germline, CDR1 LNHDA and CDR2 SQIVND (reference sequence). CDR3 nucleotides: TGTGCCAGTAGTATTCCGGGATTAGGCAATCAGCCCCAGCATTTT. Protein: CASSIPGLGNQPQHF. The whole variable domain, filled in from reference TRBV19 and TRBJ1-5, reads DGGITQSPKYLFRKEGQNVTLSCEQNLNHDAMYWYRQDPGQGLRLIYYSQIVNDFQKGDIAEGYSVSREKKESFPLTVTSAQKNPTAFYLCASSIPGLGNQPQHFGDGTRLSIL.

The rearrangement uses TRBV9 and TRBJ1-3, with TRBD1 matching over 7 bases. CDR3 size: 14 residues. J lost 4 bases, V lost 2 bases, and 3 bases had no gene match. Germline V CDR1 and CDR2: SGDLS, YYNGEE. For the CDR3, the DNA is TGTGCCAGCAGCGTCCAGGGGGGAGGAAACACCATATATTTT. This sequence encodes CASSVQGGGNTIYF.

This clone was counted between two and nine times. V usage is TRBV28 and J usage is TRBJ2-7; D call uncertain. Germline-derived CDR1 and CDR2 are MDHEN and SYDVKM. The V end was cut by 6 bases, the J end by 0 bases, with 15 bases between. The CDR3 loop spans 15 amino acids. The CDR3 nucleotides are TGTGCCAGCAGCCTTTATGGTACGGTCTCCTACGAGCAGTACTTC. It is translated as CASSLYGTVSYEQYF.

The V and J genes are TRBV28 and TRBJ1-5; 8 bases match TRBD1. There are 17 residues in the CDR3. The V and J ends lost 5 bases and 0 bases, in that order; junction bases with no gene match: 9. Germline V gene data show CDR1 as MDHEN and CDR2 as SYDVKM. CDR3 DNA sequence: TGTGCCAGCAGTGGGGGACAGGAGATGTATAGCAATCAGCCCCAGCATTTT. It codes for CASSGGQEMYSNQPQHF.

This clone has just a few counts. The CDR3 is CASSLARFKDFSNEQFF. The CDR3 DNA follows: TGCGCCAGCAGCTTGGCCAGGTTTAAGGATTTCTCCAATGAGCAGTTCTTC. The chain is built from TRBV5-1 and TRBJ2-1, with D uncertain. This CDR3 comprises 17 residues. Per germline, CDR1 SGHRS and CDR2 YFSETQ. The V and J ends lost 0 bases and 6 bases respectively, with 19 bases between them.

This clone was counted between two and nine times. The J gene is TRBJ1-2, the V gene TRBV6-2 or TRBV6-3; no firm D call. The CDR3 has 16 residues. Germline V gives CDR1 MNHEY, CDR2 SVGEGT. Trimming removed 2 bases from V and 2 bases from J, with 15 bases in between. Here the CDR3 reads CASSYPNDAANYGYTF. CDR3 bases: TGTGCCAGCAGTTACCCGAACGACGCGGCCAACTATGGCTACACCTTC.

This clone was counted only a few times. Here the CDR3 omits its conserved ending phenylalanine or tryptophan, so a read error is the likely source. The limits of the CDR3 on the DNA are not certain, so only TCRdb's listed CDR3 is given. This chain connects TRBV24-1 to TRBJ1-2; TRBD1, the table's D call, was not compared with the DNA. Looked up from germline, CDR1 is KGHDR and CDR2 is SFDVKD. With termini counted, the CDR3 has 12 amino acids. CDR3 amino acids: CATSEESTGVAS.

The chain couples TRBV28 to TRBJ2-7; D uncertain. The CDR3 contains 16 residues. The germline V and J ends were trimmed by 4 bases and 2 bases, with 18 bases remaining between them. Germline CDR1 is MDHEN and CDR2 is SYDVKM. The CDR3 loop reads CASSSPPGRRTYEQYF. CDR3 sequence (DNA): TGTGCCAGCAGTTCCCCCCCCGGCAGGCGAACCTACGAGCAGTACTTC.

This chain uses TRBV6-1 with TRBJ2-2; no clear D gene. V shed 2 bases and J shed 7 bases, with 11 bases lying between them. The CDR3 sequence is 14 residues long. Germline V gene data show CDR1 as MNHNS and CDR2 as SASEGT. This CDR3 reads CASSEPESIGELFF. CDR3 nucleotides: TGTGCCAGCAGTGAACCCGAGTCGATCGGGGAGCTGTTTTTT.

The chain has TRBV25-1 and TRBJ2-7; D is ambiguous. V was clipped by 3 bases and J by 3 bases, with 12 bases between them. Germline CDR1 and CDR2: MGHDK and SYGVNS. The CDR3 extends over 14 amino acids. The CDR3 nucleotides read TGTGCCAGCAGTGACTCGAACATCCACTACGAGCAGTACTTC. Translation gives CASSDSNIHYEQYF.

This clone occurred a few times. The chain uses TRBV6-1 and TRBJ1-5; D gene unclear. Germline lookup yields CDR1 MNHNS and CDR2 SASEGT. The germline V and J ends were trimmed by 2 bases and 1 base, with 12 bases remaining between them. This CDR3 contains 16 residues. CDR3 in amino acids: CASSERRGLSNQPQHF. CDR3 coding DNA: TGTGCCAGCAGTGAACGGAGAGGGCTGAGCAATCAGCCCCAGCATTTT.

This chain connects TRBV28 to TRBJ1-5; D uncertain. The germline V gene encodes CDR1 MDHEN and CDR2 SYDVKM. V was cut by 5 bases and J by 4 bases, with 15 bases left in between. CDR3 length: 15 residues. The CDR3 DNA sequence: TGTGCCAGCAGTACGGAGGCCCATGGAAATCAGCCCCAGCATTTT. This gives the protein CASSTEAHGNQPQHF.

The V gene is TRBV4-1, the J gene TRBJ2-5, with D possibly TRBD1 on 6 matching bases. In germline, CDR1 is MGHRA, CDR2 YSYEKL. Trimming cost V 1 base and J 5 bases, with 14 bases left between them. This CDR3 is built from 15 residues. Here the CDR3 DNA reads TGCGCCAGCAGCCAAGTCCTACAGGGTTTGGAGACCCAGTACTTC. Translating it yields CASSQVLQGLETQYF.

The chain has TRBV30 and TRBJ1-2, with 7 bases matching TRBD1. The germline V gene has CDR1 GTSNPN and CDR2 SVGIG (reference sequence). V shed 7 bases, J shed 5 bases, and the junction held 16 bases outside the gene matches. The CDR3 consists of 15 residues. The CDR3 region is CASSKDRAGWYGYTF. For the CDR3, the DNA is TGTGCCTCGTCGAAAGACAGGGCGGGTTGGTATGGCTACACCTTC.

J is TRBJ2-3 and V is TRBV5-1; the D gene is possibly TRBD2 (5 bases). The germline V and J ends were trimmed by 0 bases and 4 bases, with 12 bases remaining between them. This CDR3 is 15 amino acids long. Germline CDR1 reads SGHRS; CDR2 reads YFSETQ. Here the CDR3 reads CASSLVGLGADTQYF. CDR3 coding DNA: TGCGCCAGCAGCTTGGTTGGACTTGGGGCAGATACGCAGTATTTT.